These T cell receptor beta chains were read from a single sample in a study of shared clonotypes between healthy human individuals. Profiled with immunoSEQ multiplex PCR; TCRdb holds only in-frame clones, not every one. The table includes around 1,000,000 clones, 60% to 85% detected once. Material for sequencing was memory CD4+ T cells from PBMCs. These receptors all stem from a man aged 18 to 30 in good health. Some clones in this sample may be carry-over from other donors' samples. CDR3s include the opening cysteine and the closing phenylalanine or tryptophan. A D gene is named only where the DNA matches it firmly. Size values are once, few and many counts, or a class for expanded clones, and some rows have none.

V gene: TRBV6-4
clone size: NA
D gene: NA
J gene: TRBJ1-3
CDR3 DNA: TGTGCCAGCAGTGACACTCGACAGGTCGGAAACACCATATATTTT
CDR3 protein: CASSDTRQVGNTIYF

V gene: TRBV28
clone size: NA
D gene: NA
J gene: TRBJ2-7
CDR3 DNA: TGTGCCAGCAGCCTTAGGGGCAGTACCTACGAGCAGTACTTC
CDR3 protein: CASSLRGSTYEQYF

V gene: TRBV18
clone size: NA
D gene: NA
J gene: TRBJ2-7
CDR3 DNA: TGTGCCAGCTCAGGATACGACGAGCAGTACTTC
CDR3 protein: CASSGYDEQYF

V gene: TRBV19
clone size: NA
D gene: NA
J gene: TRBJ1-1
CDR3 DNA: TGTGCCAGTAGTATCGGGCAGGGGGAAGCTTTCTTT
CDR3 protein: CASSIGQGEAFF

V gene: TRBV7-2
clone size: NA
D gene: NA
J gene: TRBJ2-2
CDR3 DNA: TGTGCCAGCAGCCCCAGACTGGCTGGGGAGCTGTTTTTT
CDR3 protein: CASSPRLAGELFF

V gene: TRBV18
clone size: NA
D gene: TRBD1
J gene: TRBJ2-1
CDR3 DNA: TGTGCCAGCTCACCACCAAGTGACAGGGGCACCTACAATGAGCAGTTCTTC
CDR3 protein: CASSPPSDRGTYNEQFF

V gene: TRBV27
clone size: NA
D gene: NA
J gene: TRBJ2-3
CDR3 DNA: TGTGCCAGCAGTTTAAATCTAGCAGATACGCAGTATTTT
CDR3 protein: CASSLNLADTQYF

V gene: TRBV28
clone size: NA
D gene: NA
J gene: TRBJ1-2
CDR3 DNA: TGTGCCCTAAAGGGGGGGGTTCATGGCTACACCTTC
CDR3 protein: CALKGGVHGYTF

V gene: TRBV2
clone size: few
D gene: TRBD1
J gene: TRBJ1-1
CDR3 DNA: TGTGCCAGCAGTGGGGACAGGTCGTACACTGAAGCTTTCTTT
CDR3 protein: CASSGDRSYTEAFF

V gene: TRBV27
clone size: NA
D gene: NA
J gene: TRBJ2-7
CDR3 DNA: TGTGCCAGCAGGACTAGTTGGGGATACGACGAGCAGTACTTC
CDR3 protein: CASRTSWGYDEQYF

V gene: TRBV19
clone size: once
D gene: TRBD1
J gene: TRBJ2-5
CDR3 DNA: TGTGCCAGTAGTCCCTCATCGGGACAGGGGACCGAGACCCAGTACTTC
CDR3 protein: CASSPSSGQGTETQYF

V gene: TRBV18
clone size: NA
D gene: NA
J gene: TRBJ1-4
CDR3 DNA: TGTGCCAGCTCTCGACAGCGGGCGGAGGAAAAACTGTTTTTT
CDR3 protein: CASSRQRAEEKLFF

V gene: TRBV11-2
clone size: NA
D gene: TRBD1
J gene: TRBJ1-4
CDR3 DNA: TGTGCCAGCAGCGTCCGACAGGGGCTTAATGAAAAACTGTTTTTT
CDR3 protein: CASSVRQGLNEKLFF

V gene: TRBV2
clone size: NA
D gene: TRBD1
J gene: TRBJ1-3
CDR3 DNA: TGTGCCAGCAGGAGGACAGGGCCTGGAAACACCATATATTTT
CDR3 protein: CASRRTGPGNTIYF

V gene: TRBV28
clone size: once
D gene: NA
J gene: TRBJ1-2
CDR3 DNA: TGTGCCAGCACCAGGCCGGGGGGTGGCTACACCTTC
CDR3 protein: CASTRPGGGYTF

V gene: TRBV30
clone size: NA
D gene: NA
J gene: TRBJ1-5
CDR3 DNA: TGTGCCTGGAGTCTCACAGACCATCAGCCCCAGCATTTT
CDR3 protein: CAWSLTDHQPQHF

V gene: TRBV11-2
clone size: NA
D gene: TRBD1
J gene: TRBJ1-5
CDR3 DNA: TGTGCCAGCAGCTTATCTAAGTATGGGACAGGTCAAAGCAATCAGCCCCAGCATTTT
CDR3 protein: CASSLSKYGTGQSNQPQHF

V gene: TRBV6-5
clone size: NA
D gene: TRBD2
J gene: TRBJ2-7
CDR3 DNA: TGTGCCAGCAACATAGGGACTAGCGGCAGCTACGAGCAGTACTTC
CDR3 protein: CASNIGTSGSYEQYF

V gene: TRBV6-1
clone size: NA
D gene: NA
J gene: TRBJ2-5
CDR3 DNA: TGTGCCAGCAGTGCACAGGGTGATTCAGGAACCCAGTACTTC
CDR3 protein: CASSAQGDSGTQYF

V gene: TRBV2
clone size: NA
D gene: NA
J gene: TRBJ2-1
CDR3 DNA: TGTGCCAGCAGTGAGTTCGACTGGGGATACAATGAGCAGTTCTTC
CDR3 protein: CASSEFDWGYNEQFF

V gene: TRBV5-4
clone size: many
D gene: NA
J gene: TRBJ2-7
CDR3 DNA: TGTGCCAGCAGCCTCTCCTCCATCCACGAGCAGTACTTC
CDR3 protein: CASSLSSIHEQYF

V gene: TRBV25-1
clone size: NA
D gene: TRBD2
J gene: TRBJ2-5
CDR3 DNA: TGTGCCAGCAGTGCCGGGACTAGCGGGAGAGAGACCCAGTACTTC
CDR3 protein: CASSAGTSGRETQYF

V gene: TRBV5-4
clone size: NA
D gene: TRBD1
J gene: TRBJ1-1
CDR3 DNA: TGTGCCAGCAGCATTCCGGGACAGCTGAACACTGAAGCTTTCTTT
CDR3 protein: CASSIPGQLNTEAFF

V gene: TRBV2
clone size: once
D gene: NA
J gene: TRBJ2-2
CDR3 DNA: TGTGCCAGCAGTCGGTCAAGTCCAGGGGAGCTGTTTTTT
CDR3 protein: CASSRSSPGELFF

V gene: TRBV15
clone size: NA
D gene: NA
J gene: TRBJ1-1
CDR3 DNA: TGTGCCACCAGCGGGGGGGATAGAGTGGGCACTGAAGCTTTCTTT
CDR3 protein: CATSGGDRVGTEAFF

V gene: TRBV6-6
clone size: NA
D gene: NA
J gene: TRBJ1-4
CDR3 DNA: TGTGCCAGCAGCCGAGATCCCCGGGGGGAAAAACTGTTTTTT
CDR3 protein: CASSRDPRGEKLFF

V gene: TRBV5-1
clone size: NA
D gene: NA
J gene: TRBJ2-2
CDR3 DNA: TGCGCCAGCAGCTTGGTGGGCCTGTACACCGGGGAGCTGTTTTTT
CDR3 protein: CASSLVGLYTGELFF

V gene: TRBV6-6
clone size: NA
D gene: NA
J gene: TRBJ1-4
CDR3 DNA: TGTGCCAGCAGTTACGGAGGCCTCCTCTCGGGAGAAAAACTGTTTTTT
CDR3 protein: CASSYGGLLSGEKLFF

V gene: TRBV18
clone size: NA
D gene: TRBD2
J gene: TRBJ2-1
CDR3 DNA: TGTGCCAGCTCACTTGGACTAGCCAACAATGAGCAGTTCTTC
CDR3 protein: CASSLGLANNEQFF

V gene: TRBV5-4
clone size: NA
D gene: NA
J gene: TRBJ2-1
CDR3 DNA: TGTGCCAGCAGCTTGACAGGGACTAACAATGAGCAGTTCTTC
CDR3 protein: CASSLTGTNNEQFF

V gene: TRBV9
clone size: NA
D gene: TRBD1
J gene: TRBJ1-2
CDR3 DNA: TGTGCCAGCAGCGACGCCGGGACAGGAAGCTATGGCTACACCTTC
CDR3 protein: CASSDAGTGSYGYTF

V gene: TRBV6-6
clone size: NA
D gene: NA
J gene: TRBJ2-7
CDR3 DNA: TGTGCCAGCAGTTACGGGTCCAGGACCGACGAGCAGTACTTC
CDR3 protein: CASSYGSRTDEQYF

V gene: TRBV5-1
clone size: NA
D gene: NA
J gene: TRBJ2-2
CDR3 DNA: TGCGCCAGCAGGGGACAGAACACCGGGGAGCTGTTTTTT
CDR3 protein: CASRGQNTGELFF

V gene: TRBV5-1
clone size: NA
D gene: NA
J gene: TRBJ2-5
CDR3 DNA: TGCGCCAGCTGTCCTGGCGGAGGCCAAGAGACCCAGTACTTC
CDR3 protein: CASCPGGGQETQYF

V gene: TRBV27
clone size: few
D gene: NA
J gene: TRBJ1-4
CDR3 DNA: TGTGCCAGCACGGCCAGGGGTGGTGCAACTAATGAAAAACTGTTTTTT
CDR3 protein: CASTARGGATNEKLFF

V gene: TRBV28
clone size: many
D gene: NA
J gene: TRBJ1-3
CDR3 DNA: TGTGCCAGCAGTCCCCCAGGCGGCAACCTCGGAAACACCATATATTTT
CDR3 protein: CASSPPGGNLGNTIYF

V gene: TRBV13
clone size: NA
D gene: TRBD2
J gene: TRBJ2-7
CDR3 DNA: TGTGCCAGCAGCTTCGGGACTAGCTCCTACGAGCAGTACTTC
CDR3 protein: CASSFGTSSYEQYF

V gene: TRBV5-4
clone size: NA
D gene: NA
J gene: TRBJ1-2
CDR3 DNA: TGTGCCAGCAGCTTGGACCACAACTATGGCTACACCTTC
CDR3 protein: CASSLDHNYGYTF

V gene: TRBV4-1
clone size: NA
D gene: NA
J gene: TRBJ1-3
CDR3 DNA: TGCGCCAGCAGCCAGACACAGGGTTCTGGAAACACCATATATTTT
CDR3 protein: CASSQTQGSGNTIYF

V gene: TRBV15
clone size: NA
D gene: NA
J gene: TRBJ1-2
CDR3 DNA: TGTGCCACCAGCAGGAGTAGCCCGGGTAACTATGGCTACACCTTC
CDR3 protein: CATSRSSPGNYGYTF

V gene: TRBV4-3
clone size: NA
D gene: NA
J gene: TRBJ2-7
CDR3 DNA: TGCGCCAGCAGCCAACACTCCTACGAGCAGTACTTC
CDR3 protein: CASSQHSYEQYF

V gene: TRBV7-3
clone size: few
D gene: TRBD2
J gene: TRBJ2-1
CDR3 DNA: TGTGCCAGCAGCTCGTGGACTAGCGGGGCCAATGAGCAGTTCTTC
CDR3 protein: CASSSWTSGANEQFF

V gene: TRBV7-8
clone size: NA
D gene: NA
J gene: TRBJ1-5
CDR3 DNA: TGTGCCAGCAGCGACCCCCGGGGGGATGGCAATCAGCCCCAGCATTTT
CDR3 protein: CASSDPRGDGNQPQHF

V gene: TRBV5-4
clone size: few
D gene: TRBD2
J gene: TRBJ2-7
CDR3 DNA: TGTGCCAGCAGCTTGGGGACTAGCGGGAGCTCCTACGAGCAGTACTTC
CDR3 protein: CASSLGTSGSSYEQYF

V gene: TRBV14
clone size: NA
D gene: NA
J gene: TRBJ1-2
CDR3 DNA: TGTGCCAGCAGCCAGAGACCTAACTATGGCTACACCTTC
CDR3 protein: CASSQRPNYGYTF

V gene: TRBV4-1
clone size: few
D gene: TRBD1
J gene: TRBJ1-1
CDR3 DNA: TGCGCCAGCAGCCTACAGGGGGCGGGCACTGAAGCTTTCTTT
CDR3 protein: CASSLQGAGTEAFF

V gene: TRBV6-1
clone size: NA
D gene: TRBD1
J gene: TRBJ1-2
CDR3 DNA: TGTGCCAGCAGTGATTTACTGACAGGGGACTATGGCTACACCTTC
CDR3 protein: CASSDLLTGDYGYTF

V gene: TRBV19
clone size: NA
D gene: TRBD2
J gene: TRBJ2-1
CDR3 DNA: TGTGCCAGTAATAGCGGGAGCAGGATTGAGCAGTTCTTC
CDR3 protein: CASNSGSRIEQFF

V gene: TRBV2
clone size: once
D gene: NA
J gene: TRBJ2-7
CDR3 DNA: TGTGCCAGCATCCACGACAGGTGGCAGGACGAGCAGTACTTC
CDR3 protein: CASIHDRWQDEQYF

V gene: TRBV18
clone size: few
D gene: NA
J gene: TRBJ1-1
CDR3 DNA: TGTGCCAGCTCACCCCGAGGGTCCAACACTGAAGCTTTCTTT
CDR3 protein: CASSPRGSNTEAFF

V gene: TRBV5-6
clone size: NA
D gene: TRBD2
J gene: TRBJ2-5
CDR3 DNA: TGTGCCAGCAGCTCGGGACTAGCGAAAGAGACCCAGTACTTC
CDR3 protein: CASSSGLAKETQYF

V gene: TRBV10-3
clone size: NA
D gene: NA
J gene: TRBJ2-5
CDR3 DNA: TGTGCCACCCGGGACACCGACAAAGAGACCCAGTACTTC
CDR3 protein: CATRDTDKETQYF

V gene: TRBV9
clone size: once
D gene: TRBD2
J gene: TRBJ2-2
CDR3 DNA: TGTGCCAGCAGCGTCGGGGGTTCTAGCGGGTACACCGGGGAGCTGTTTTTT
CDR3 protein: CASSVGGSSGYTGELFF

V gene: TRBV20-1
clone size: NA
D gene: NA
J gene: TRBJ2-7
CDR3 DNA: TGCAGTGCTAGGGGCAGCTACGAGCAGTACTTC
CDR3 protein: CSARGSYEQYF